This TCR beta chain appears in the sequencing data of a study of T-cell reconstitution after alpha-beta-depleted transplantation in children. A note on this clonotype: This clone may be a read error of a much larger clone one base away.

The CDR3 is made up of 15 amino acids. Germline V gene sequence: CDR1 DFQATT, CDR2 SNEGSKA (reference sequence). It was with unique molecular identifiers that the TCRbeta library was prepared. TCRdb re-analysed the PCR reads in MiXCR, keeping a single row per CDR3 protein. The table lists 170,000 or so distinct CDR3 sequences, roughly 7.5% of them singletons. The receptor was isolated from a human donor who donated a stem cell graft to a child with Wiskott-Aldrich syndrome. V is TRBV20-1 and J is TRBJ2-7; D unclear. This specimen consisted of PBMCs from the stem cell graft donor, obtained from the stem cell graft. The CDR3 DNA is TGCAGTGCTAGAGACCGGTTTGAGCGCTCCTACGAGAAGTACTTC. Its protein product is CSARDRFERSYEKYF.